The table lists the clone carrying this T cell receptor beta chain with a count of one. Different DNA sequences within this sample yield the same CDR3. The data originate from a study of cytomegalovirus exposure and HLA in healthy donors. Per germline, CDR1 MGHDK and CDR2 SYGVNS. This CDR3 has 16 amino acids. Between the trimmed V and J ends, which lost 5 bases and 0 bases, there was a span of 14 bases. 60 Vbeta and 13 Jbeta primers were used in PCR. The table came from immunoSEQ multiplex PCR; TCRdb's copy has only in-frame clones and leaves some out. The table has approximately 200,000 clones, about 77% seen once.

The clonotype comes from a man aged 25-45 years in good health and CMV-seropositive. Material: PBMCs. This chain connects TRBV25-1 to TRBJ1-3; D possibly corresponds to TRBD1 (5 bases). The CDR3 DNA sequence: TGTGCCAGCAGTCCTTTGGGGGGGAGCTCTGGAAACACCATATATTTT. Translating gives CASSPLGGSSGNTIYF.